A selection of T cell receptor beta chains follows, all from one sample in a study of shared clonotypes between healthy human individuals. Profiled with immunoSEQ multiplex PCR; TCRdb holds only in-frame clones, not every one. The profile shows some 1.5 million clones, around 97% of them singletons. Sample: naive CD4+ T cells sorted from blood. All receptors derive from a man aged 25 to 40 in good health. CDR3s include the opening cysteine and the closing phenylalanine or tryptophan. A D gene is named only where the DNA matches it firmly. Clone size is stated in some rows and not others, as once, few, many or a class when expanded.

V	D	J	size	DNA	CDR3
TRBV4-1	-	TRBJ2-1	-	TGCGCCAGCAGCCAAGATGTGAGAGGGGTTAGGAATGAGCAGTTCTTC	CASSQDVRGVRNEQFF
TRBV9	-	TRBJ2-3	-	TGTGCCAGCAGCGTAGAGGCGGTCCCTAGCACAGATACGCAGTATTTT	CASSVEAVPSTDTQYF
TRBV7-3	TRBD1	TRBJ2-7	-	TGTGCCAGCAGCCGCCCGGGACAGGGGGCCGAGCAGTACTTC	CASSRPGQGAEQYF
TRBV28	-	TRBJ2-7	-	TGTGCCAGCAGCCCCCGACGGGTGCACAGGGAGATCTACGAGCAGTACTTC	CASSPRRVHREIYEQYF
TRBV5-4	-	TRBJ2-7	-	TGTGCCAGCAGCGGCGGACTATCCTACGAGCAGTACTTC	CASSGGLSYEQYF
TRBV14	TRBD2	TRBJ2-7	-	TGTGCCAGCGGGACTAGCCACTACGAGCAGTACTTC	CASGTSHYEQYF
TRBV9	TRBD2	TRBJ2-7	-	TGTGCCAGCAGCGGAGGAGCGGGAGTCCACGAGCAGTACTTC	CASSGGAGVHEQYF
TRBV5-4	-	TRBJ1-1	-	TGTGCCAGCACCCGCGGTGGCGACAGCCTTCGCACTGAAGCTTTCTTT	CASTRGGDSLRTEAFF
TRBV18	TRBD1	TRBJ2-7	-	TGTGCCAGCTCACCGCAGGGGGCGACCTACGAGCAGTACTTC	CASSPQGATYEQYF
TRBV5-1	TRBD1	TRBJ1-2	once	TGCGCCAGTAGACAGGGATCCTATGGCTACACCTTC	CASRQGSYGYTF
TRBV7-2	-	TRBJ1-2	-	TGTGCCAGCAGCTTAGAGGTGGGGGAGGCCTATGGCTACACCTTC	CASSLEVGEAYGYTF
TRBV7-9	-	TRBJ2-1	-	TGTGCCAGCAGCTCGACAGCTTACAATGAGCAGTTCTTC	CASSSTAYNEQFF
TRBV6-5	-	TRBJ2-7	-	TGTGCCAGCAGTTACTCGCGCGGTCCACTTGAGCAGTACTTC	CASSYSRGPLEQYF
TRBV5-1	-	TRBJ2-7	-	TGCGCCAGCACCCCGCCAGACTCCTACGAGCAGTACTTC	CASTPPDSYEQYF
TRBV7-2	-	TRBJ2-4	-	TGTGCCAGCAGCTTGTCCTTAGCCAAAAACATTCAGTACTTC	CASSLSLAKNIQYF
TRBV9	-	TRBJ2-7	once	TGTGCCAGCAGCGTAGGGGGGACACATTCCTACGAGCAGTACTTC	CASSVGGTHSYEQYF
TRBV19	-	TRBJ1-1	-	TGTGCCAGTAGCCTGCGTCGGGGGAACACTGAAGCTTTCTTT	CASSLRRGNTEAFF
TRBV5-6	-	TRBJ2-2	-	TGTGCCAGCAGCCGGAGGGTGGGGACGGGGGAGCTGTTTTTT	CASSRRVGTGELFF
TRBV5-1	TRBD2	TRBJ2-5	-	TGCGCCAGCAGCTTGGGACGGGAGGGATTACCTAAAGAGACCCAGTACTTC	CASSLGREGLPKETQYF
TRBV12-5	TRBD1	TRBJ2-5	-	TGTGCTAGTGGTCTGGGGACAGGGAAGACCCAGTACTTC	CASGLGTGKTQYF
TRBV19	-	TRBJ1-5	-	TGTGCCAGTAGTCCCCAGGGAAGGGGCCCCAATCAGCCCCAGCATTTT	CASSPQGRGPNQPQHF
TRBV11-2	TRBD2	TRBJ2-3	-	TGTGCCAGCAGGGGTCTAGCGGGAGCTGATACGCAGTATTTT	CASRGLAGADTQYF
TRBV11-3	TRBD2	TRBJ2-2	-	TGTGCCGGGGGGCCTAGGACTAGCGGCCGTACCGGGGAGCTGTTTTTT	CAGGPRTSGRTGELFF
TRBV27	-	TRBJ1-4	-	TGTGCCAGCAGTTACCTCGGGACAAGTAGTGAAAAACTGTTTTTT	CASSYLGTSSEKLFF
TRBV5-4	-	TRBJ2-1	-	TGTGCCAGCAGCTGGGGGTCTGGCCAGGGTGAGCAGTTCTTC	CASSWGSGQGEQFF
TRBV6-5	-	TRBJ2-1	-	TGTGCCAGCAGTTCAAGGGCCAATAATGAGCAGTTCTTC	CASSSRANNEQFF
TRBV6-5	TRBD1	TRBJ1-2	-	TGTGCCAGCAACCTCCAGGGGGCTTACTATGGCTACACCTTC	CASNLQGAYYGYTF
TRBV15	TRBD2	TRBJ2-4	-	TGTGCCACCAGCAGAGGCGTTAGCGGGAGTGCCAAAAACATTCAGTACTTC	CATSRGVSGSAKNIQYF
TRBV25-1	-	TRBJ1-1	once	TGTGCCAGCAGTGCTCGTCAAAACGGGAACACTGAAGCTTTCTTT	CASSARQNGNTEAFF
TRBV7-2	TRBD1	TRBJ2-2	-	TGTGCCAGCACCGACAGGGCCGGGGAGCTGTTTTTT	CASTDRAGELFF
TRBV5-1	-	TRBJ1-1	-	TGCGCCAGTATGCGGGCAGGGGACACTGAAGCTTTCTTT	CASMRAGDTEAFF